The next 27 T cell receptor beta chains were all read from a single sample in a study of blood T cells in healthy people across ages. A second PCR of 7 to 11 cycles used a sample-barcoded 5' primer and a J-beta primer mix. One entry per CDR3 protein, called by TCRdb with MiXCR from the 5' RACE reads. The repertoire holds about 1,500,000 distinct CDR3 sequences, with under 30% as singletons. The sample was blood. Receptor source: a young woman in good health.

This sequence joins TRBV5-4 and TRBJ2-1; the D is unclear. Germline CDR1 reads SGHNT; CDR2 reads YYREEE (reference sequence). The CDR3 runs to 13 residues. Trimming cost V 0 bases and J 10 bases, with 11 bases left between them. The CDR3 DNA reads as TGTGCCAGCAGCTTGGCCGACTTGGAAGAGCAGTTCTTC. It codes for CASSLADLEEQFF.

This clonotype was observed a few times. The chain is built from TRBV6-2 or TRBV6-3 and TRBJ2-7; D may be TRBD2 (5 bases). CDR3 length: 14 amino acids. The germline V gene has CDR1 MNHEY and CDR2 SVGEGT. V was trimmed by 4 bases and J by 3 bases, leaving 13 bases between them. Here the CDR3 reads CASSSPGFNYEQYF. In DNA, the CDR3 is TGTGCCAGCAGTTCCCCGGGATTCAACTACGAGCAGTACTTC.

V gene TRBV2 combines with J gene TRBJ2-3; 7 bases line up with TRBD2. Losses at the gene ends were 5 bases for V and 0 bases for J; bases not matched to a gene: 5. Germline V gene data show CDR1 as SNHLY and CDR2 as FYNNEI. The CDR3 runs 15 residues. The CDR3 spells CASSQLAYSTDTQYF. CDR3 DNA: TGTGCCAGCAGTCAACTAGCGTACAGCACAGATACGCAGTATTTT.

Turning to this clonotype: A read error is possible here, since a much larger clone lies one base away. The rearrangement links TRBV10-2 to TRBJ1-5; D ambiguous. Germline V gene data show CDR1 as WSHSY and CDR2 as SAAADI. The CDR3 runs to 13 residues. CDR3 amino acids: CASAEHSNQPQQF. The CDR3 DNA reads as TGCGCCAGCGCCGAACATAGCAATCAGCCCCAGCAGTTT.

This clonotype was picked up many times. This CDR3 is CASSFSQGGTQYF. CDR3 DNA: TGTGCCAGCAGTTTTAGTCAGGGGGGGACCCAGTACTTC. The J gene is TRBJ2-5, the V gene TRBV12-3 or TRBV12-4; maybe TRBD1 (7 bases). Trimming removed 3 bases at V and 7 bases at J, with 12 bases between. The CDR3 is made up of 13 amino acids.

The V and J genes are TRBV5-1 and TRBJ2-1; the D gene is possibly TRBD2 (6 bases). Germline CDR1 reads SGHRS; CDR2 reads YFSETQ. The germline V and J ends were trimmed by 4 bases and 4 bases, with 12 bases remaining between them. CDR3 length: 14 residues. CDR3 residues: CASSLPGLYNEQFF. The CDR3 nucleotides read TGCGCCAGCAGCCTTCCCGGACTATACAATGAGCAGTTCTTC.

Only a few counts were recorded for this clonotype. The chain joins TRBV7-6 to TRBJ2-5; unclear D gene. Per germline, CDR1 SGHVS and CDR2 FNYEAQ. This CDR3 contains 15 residues. Deletions cut 0 bases from V and 1 base from J, with 9 bases between. The CDR3 sequence: CASSLAPGGQETQYF. CDR3 bases: TGTGCCAGCAGCTTAGCTCCCGGCGGCCAAGAGACCCAGTACTTC. Drawing the rest from reference TRBV7-6 and TRBJ2-5, the complete variable domain is GAGVSQSPRYKVTKRGQDVALRCDPISGHVSLYWYRQALGQGPEFLTYFNYEAQQDKSGLPNDRFSAERPEGSISTLTIQRTEQRDSAMYRCASSLAPGGQETQYFGPGTRLLVL.

This clonotype was recorded at least ten times. The gene calls are TRBV5-1 and TRBJ2-3; D remains ambiguous. Germline V CDR1 and CDR2: SGHRS, YFSETQ. Trimming stripped 0 bases from V and 1 base from J, with 9 bases between. This CDR3 region has 15 residues. The CDR3 DNA sequence: TGCGCCAGCAGCTTGGAGCGTTCGGGCACAGATACGCAGTATTTT. It codes for CASSLERSGTDTQYF.

This clonotype was counted a few times. CDR3 protein: CASSGGLRTSGGGYNEQFF. The CDR3 coding sequence is TGTGCCAGCAGCGGGGGGCTGAGGACTAGCGGGGGGGGATACAATGAGCAGTTCTTC. This chain uses TRBV7-3 with TRBJ2-1; 15 nucleotides align to TRBD2. Germline V gene lookup returns CDR1 SGHTA and CDR2 FQGTGA. After removal of 5 bases from V and 4 bases from J, the junction contained 12 bases not matched to a gene. The CDR3 extends over 19 amino acids.

This clonotype was found once. The chain couples TRBV7-6 to TRBJ2-3, with 9 positions matching TRBD1. There are 18 residues in the CDR3. After removal of 6 bases from V and 1 base from J, the junction contained 14 bases not matched to a gene. In germline, CDR1 is SGHVS, CDR2 FNYEAQ. Here the CDR3 reads CASRRGQGELRGTDTQYF. The CDR3 region has the DNA TGTGCCAGCAGAAGGGGACAGGGAGAACTCAGGGGCACAGATACGCAGTATTTT.

This clonotype was seen a handful of times. V and J are TRBV20-1 and TRBJ2-1; 9 nucleotides agree with TRBD2. Germline V gene sequence: CDR1 DFQATT, CDR2 SNEGSKA (reference sequence). The CDR3 runs to 17 residues. The ends lost 3 bases at V and 3 bases at J; junction bases unmatched: 12. The CDR3 nucleotides read TGCAGTGCTAGGGGCCCCATGGGTAGCGGGGGCTACAATGAGCAGTTCTTC. Its protein is CSARGPMGSGGYNEQFF.

The V and J genes are TRBV29-1 and TRBJ2-7; D is unresolved. Looked up from germline, CDR1 is SQVTM and CDR2 is ANQGSEA. The CDR3 has 15 residues. V lost 0 bases to trimming and J lost 2 bases, with 14 bases between them. This CDR3 reads CSVEDRKGRAYEQYF. The CDR3 nucleotides are TGCAGCGTTGAAGATCGAAAGGGTAGAGCCTACGAGCAGTACTTC.

The gene calls are TRBV10-1 and TRBJ2-1; 11 bases are a match to TRBD2. CDR1 is WNHNN and CDR2 is SYGVQD in the germline V gene (reference sequence). CDR3 size: 17 residues. Germline trimming cut 3 bases from V and 6 bases from J; bases unmatched to any gene: 10. CDR3 loop: CASSDVFLSGRANEQFF. CDR3 DNA sequence: TGCGCCAGCAGTGATGTCTTCCTTAGCGGGAGGGCCAATGAGCAGTTCTTC.

This clonotype appeared a few times. The chain couples TRBV5-1 to TRBJ2-1; possibly TRBD2 for D (6 bases). Germline assignment: CDR1 SGHRS and CDR2 YFSETQ. The CDR3 extends over 15 amino acids. The V gene lost 4 bases and the J gene lost 4 bases, with 15 bases spanning the gap. The CDR3 DNA follows: TGCGCCAGCAGCCCTTGGGGGGAGGATTACAATGAGCAGTTCTTC. Translating gives CASSPWGEDYNEQFF.

This chain joins TRBV7-2 and TRBJ2-5; the match to TRBD1 covers 7 bases. The CDR3 covers 15 residues. The germline CDR1 and CDR2 sequences are SGHTA and FQGNSA. The ends lost 5 bases at V and 4 bases at J; junction bases unmatched: 10. The CDR3 loop is CASSNPTGSRETQYF. Here the CDR3 DNA reads TGTGCCAGCAGCAACCCGACAGGGTCGCGAGAGACCCAGTACTTC.

V is TRBV20-1 and J is TRBJ2-4; TRBD2 might be the D (5 bases). The DNA end favors TRBJ2-7, so the J call may be wrong. CDR1 and CDR2 from the germline V gene are DFQATT and SNEGSKA (reference sequence). The CDR3 loop spans 14 amino acids. The CDR3 nucleotides read TGCAGTGCTAGTCCCTTGGGCGGGCCGTACGAGCAGTACTTC. It is translated as CSASPLGGPYEQYF.

The J gene is TRBJ2-5, the V gene TRBV20-1; TRBD2 aligns across 12 bases. V shed 7 bases, J shed 3 bases, and the junction held 0 bases outside the gene matches. This CDR3 region has 12 residues. Germline CDR1 and CDR2: DFQATT and SNEGSKA (reference sequence). The CDR3 coding sequence is TGCAGTGGGACTAGCGGGAAAGAGACCCAGTACTTC. As protein: CSGTSGKETQYF.

In its sample, this clonotype was seen a few times. The chain links TRBV24-1 to TRBJ2-5, with a weak D call TRBD1 (5 bases). The CDR3 spans 13 residues. V gave up 7 bases and J gave up 4 bases, with 12 bases separating them. The germline gives CDR1 KGHDR, CDR2 SFDVKD. CDR3: CATSQGIGETQYF. In DNA form, the CDR3 reads TGTGCCACCAGCCAGGGAATCGGAGAGACCCAGTACTTC.

Details on this clonotype: Since the CDR3 does not end with the conserved phenylalanine or tryptophan, this likely comes from a read error. CDR3 amino acids: CASRSLGTDTQYL. The DNA of the CDR3 is TGTGCCAGCAGGTCGTTAGGAACAGATACGCAGTATCTT. The chain combines TRBV12-3 or TRBV12-4 with TRBJ2-3; D call uncertain. This CDR3 is built from 13 residues. Trimming pared 6 bases from V and 3 bases from J, leaving 10 bases between.

Regarding this clonotype: A junction end diverges from the germline sequence, so it may reflect a read error. V is TRBV20-1 and J is TRBJ1-5, with TRBD1 as a possible D gene (6 bases). Per germline, CDR1 DFQATT and CDR2 SNEGSKA (reference sequence). CDR3 length: 13 amino acids. The CDR3 DNA is TGCAGTGCTAGGAACCAGGGGCGGCAGCCCCGGCATTTT. This translates into CSARNQGRQPRHF.

This clonotype has a handful of counts. V is TRBV4-1 and J is TRBJ1-2; 8 positions agree with TRBD1. The CDR3 sequence is 16 residues long. The germline V gene has CDR1 MGHRA and CDR2 YSYEKL. The junction had 7 bases not matched to a gene; V was cut back by 1 base and J by 3 bases. CDR3 DNA: TGCGCCAGCAGCCAAGTAAGAGACAGGGGAGACTATGGCTACACCTTC. It is translated as CASSQVRDRGDYGYTF.

This clonotype was found a few times. The rearrangement joins TRBV6-6 to TRBJ1-2; 9 nucleotides agree with TRBD1. This CDR3 is built from 14 residues. CDR1 and CDR2 (germline): MNHNY, SVGAGI (reference sequence). Trimming at V came to 4 bases and at J to 6 bases, leaving 6 bases not matched to a gene. Here the CDR3 DNA reads TGTGCCAGCAGTTCTACAGGACAGGGGCATGGCTACACCTTC. Encoded protein: CASSSTGQGHGYTF.

This clonotype has ten or more counts. This chain links TRBV12-3 or TRBV12-4 with TRBJ1-2; D is ambiguous. The CDR3 has 13 residues. The ends were cut back, 0 bases at V and 8 bases at J, with 10 bases in the middle. CDR3 DNA: TGTGCCAGCAGTTTAGCTCGCGTGGGGGGCTACACCTTC. Translating gives CASSLARVGGYTF.

This clonotype has just a few counts. The rearrangement uses TRBV7-2 and TRBJ2-1; D gene unclear. The CDR3 runs 15 residues. CDR1 is SGHTA, CDR2 FQGNSA, per germline. V lost 5 bases, J lost 8 bases, and 19 bases lay in between. The CDR3 DNA reads TGTGCCAGCAGCAGAAGACCGCTCTCGGGCGATGAGCAGTTCTTC. Protein: CASSRRPLSGDEQFF.

The gene calls are TRBV6-5 and TRBJ2-2; no clear D gene. Trimming stripped 0 bases from V and 0 bases from J, with 11 bases between. The CDR3 consists of 17 residues. The V gene's germline CDR1 is MNHEY and CDR2 SVGAGI. The CDR3 nucleotides are TGTGCCAGCAGTTACTCCACGCGGCTAACGAACACCGGGGAGCTGTTTTTT. Amino acids: CASSYSTRLTNTGELFF.

The CDR3 loop is CASTTTGVEETQYF. CDR3 DNA: TGCGCCAGCACCACGACAGGGGTGGAAGAGACCCAGTACTTC. V is TRBV5-1 and J is TRBJ2-5; 8 nucleotides align to TRBD1. The J segment lost 3 bases and the V segment lost 6 bases, leaving 7 bases of the junction unmatched. Germline assignment: CDR1 SGHRS and CDR2 YFSETQ. CDR3 length: 14 residues.

This clonotype was seen ten or more times. This chain uses TRBV29-1 with TRBJ1-2; D uncertain. Germline CDR1 and CDR2: SQVTM and ANQGSEA. This CDR3 spans 13 amino acids. Trimming took off 4 bases at V and 1 base at J, with 10 bases between the two ends. CDR3 sequence reads: CSVARNINYGYTF. The CDR3 DNA reads TGCAGCGTTGCCAGGAATATTAACTATGGCTACACCTTC.